These 13 T cell receptor beta chains came from one sample sequenced in a study of T cells after yellow fever vaccination. Via MiXCR, TCRdb re-called the 5' RACE reads, giving one row per CDR3 protein. This sample has 150,000 or so distinct CDR3 sequences; 7% to 10% occur once, and the top ten carry around 33%. Material: CD8+ T cells sorted from PBMCs, obtained 45 days after the yellow fever booster vaccination. The origin of the receptors is a man younger than 30 who received the YFV17D yellow fever vaccine.

This sequence joins TRBV7-9 and TRBJ2-1; TRBD2 aligns across 8 bases. The CDR3 is 14 residues long. CDR1 is SEHNR, CDR2 FQNEAQ, per germline (reference sequence). V was clipped by 8 bases and J by 4 bases; unmatched bases: 7. The CDR3 sequence: CASVFGGGYNEQFF. DNA for the CDR3: TGTGCCAGCGTGTTCGGGGGGGGATACAATGAGCAGTTCTTC.

This clonotype was seen more than once but under ten times. The V call is TRBV28, the J call TRBJ2-1, with D hard to call. Germline loops: CDR1 MDHEN, CDR2 SYDVKM. Trimming left V 5 bases short and J 10 bases short, with 18 bases between. This CDR3 has 14 residues. DNA for the CDR3: TGTGCCAGCAGTGCCCGACTGGAACTACGCGAGCAGTTCTTC. As protein: CASSARLELREQFF.

This clonotype was seen a few times. The chain is built from TRBV3-1 and TRBJ2-2, with 10 bases fitting TRBD2. The V gene's germline CDR1 is LGHDT and CDR2 YNNKEL (reference sequence). Trimming at V came to 0 bases and at J to 5 bases, leaving 3 bases not matched to a gene. This CDR3 is 16 amino acids long. CDR3: CASSQERAGGTGELFF. The CDR3 DNA is TGTGCCAGCAGCCAAGAACGAGCGGGGGGGACCGGGGAGCTGTTTTTT.

This clonotype was detected many times. The chain carries TRBV4-1 and TRBJ2-7; D ambiguous. V shed 8 bases and J shed 2 bases, with 13 bases lying between them. This CDR3 is built from 13 residues. Germline CDR1 is MGHRA and CDR2 is YSYEKL. The CDR3 protein is CASAIGLAYEQYF. The DNA for the CDR3 is TGCGCCAGCGCCATTGGCTTGGCCTACGAGCAGTACTTC.

This sequence joins TRBV4-1 and TRBJ1-6; the D gene is possibly TRBD1 (5 bases). The CDR3 is 15 amino acids. The ends were cut back, 4 bases at V and 6 bases at J, with 13 bases in the middle. The germline gives CDR1 MGHRA, CDR2 YSYEKL. In nucleotides, the CDR3 is TGCGCCAGCAGCCCTGCCGGGGACTCTAATTCACCCCTCCACTTT. It codes for CASSPAGDSNSPLHF.

This clonotype was recorded a few times. The chain employs TRBV6-6 and TRBJ2-6; D is possibly TRBD2 (6 bases). The germline gives CDR1 MNHNY, CDR2 SVGAGI (reference sequence). V lost 6 bases and J 3 bases, leaving 12 bases between the germline ends. The CDR3 runs to 15 residues. Here the CDR3 reads CASRYERVGANVLTF. CDR3 DNA: TGTGCCAGCAGATACGAGCGGGTTGGGGCCAACGTCCTGACTTTC.

This clonotype has ten or more counts. V is TRBV4-1 and J is TRBJ1-2; tentatively, D is TRBD1 (6 bases). V lost 4 bases to trimming and J lost 6 bases, with 15 bases between them. The CDR3 runs 14 residues. From germline, CDR1 is MGHRA and CDR2 YSYEKL. The CDR3: CASSPWTVPNGYTF. The CDR3 nucleotides read TGCGCCAGCAGCCCTTGGACAGTCCCAAATGGCTACACCTTC.

This chain connects TRBV20-1 to TRBJ2-3; 11 bases line up with TRBD2. V gave up 6 bases and J gave up 3 bases; unmatched junction bases: 11. Germline CDR1 reads DFQATT; CDR2 reads SNEGSKA (reference sequence). This CDR3 is built from 16 residues. The CDR3 here is CSAVQTSGGRTDTQYF. In DNA form, the CDR3 reads TGCAGTGCAGTCCAAACTAGCGGGGGTCGAACAGATACGCAGTATTTT.

The chain joins TRBV7-9 to TRBJ1-2, with 9 bases lining up with TRBD1. Germline loops: CDR1 SEHNR, CDR2 FQNEAQ (reference sequence). This CDR3 is 14 amino acids long. Trimming removed 5 bases from V and 6 bases from J; junction bases left unmatched: 7. The CDR3 sequence: CASSQRRDRDGYTF. CDR3 DNA sequence: TGTGCCAGCAGCCAGCGGAGGGACAGGGATGGCTACACCTTC.

This rearrangement joins TRBV12-3 or TRBV12-4 to TRBJ2-2; D call uncertain. This CDR3 has 13 residues. Trimming removed 3 bases at V and 4 bases at J, with 6 bases between. The CDR3 DNA is TGTGCCAGCAGTTTGAGGTCCACCGGGGAGCTGTTTTTT. It translates to CASSLRSTGELFF.

J is TRBJ2-1 and V is TRBV12-3 or TRBV12-4, with TRBD1 matching 7 bases. The CDR3 spans 12 residues. V trimming: 10 bases; J trimming: 3 bases; junction bases outside the gene matches: 3. This chain's CDR3 is CATRDSYNEQFF. The CDR3 region has the DNA TGTGCCACCCGGGACAGCTACAATGAGCAGTTCTTC.

V and J are TRBV4-1 and TRBJ1-5; no clear D gene. The CDR3 length is 16 residues. Germline loops: CDR1 MGHRA, CDR2 YSYEKL. The germline V and J ends were trimmed by 4 bases and 2 bases, with 15 bases remaining between them. The CDR3 DNA follows: TGCGCCAGCAGCCCCCGAGAGGTACTAGGCAATCAGCCCCAGCATTTT. Amino acids: CASSPREVLGNQPQHF.

In its sample, this clonotype was seen a few times. This chain connects TRBV27 to TRBJ2-1; a weak D match, TRBD1 (5 bases). Looked up from germline, CDR1 is MNHEY and CDR2 is SMNVEV (reference sequence). Trimming removed 8 bases from V and 6 bases from J, with 8 bases in between. The CDR3 sequence is 11 residues long. CDR3 sequence reads: CASRRVNEQFF. The CDR3 DNA reads as TGTGCCAGCCGCAGGGTCAATGAGCAGTTCTTC.